This T cell receptor beta chain was found in a study of T cell changes during pregnancy in multiple sclerosis. Only in-frame clones appear in the TCRdb table, and some are missing; sequencing was by immunoSEQ multiplex PCR. The table has around 64,000 clones, 80% to 95% seen once; the top ten hold 0.25% to 0.3%. In germline, CDR1 is MRHNA, CDR2 SNTAGT. This CDR3 has 16 amino acids. V was clipped by 0 bases and J by 1 base; unmatched bases: 2. The chain couples TRBV6-4 to TRBJ2-3; the match to TRBD1 covers 9 bases. This sequence originates from a female donor with multiple sclerosis, enrolled in a pregnancy study. This specimen was CD4+ T cells from peripheral blood mononuclear cells, taken after pregnancy. The CDR3 is CASSDSRDRGTDTQYF. CDR3 DNA: TGTGCCAGCAGTGACTCAAGGGACAGGGGCACAGATACGCAGTATTTT.